This TCR beta chain came from a study of cytomegalovirus exposure and HLA in healthy donors. Study at large: Among over 300 genotyped donors, more than 65% fell in the Caucasian-associated ancestry cluster. General study results and limits: A cluster of highly shared sequence variants was likely a sequencing artifact. A previous analysis found most TCR beta V segments productive roughly 90% or roughly 30% of the time.

Remarks on this clone: The antigen is unknown.

Researchers ran the PCR with 60 Vbeta and 13 Jbeta primers. TCRdb keeps only in-frame clones here, not all; method: immunoSEQ multiplex PCR. The sample has some 160,000 clones, around 78% seen once; the top ten hold approximately 1.5%. The CDR3 is 15 residues long. CDR1 and CDR2 (germline): SGHTA, FQGTGA. Trimming removed 2 bases from V and 5 bases from J; junction bases left unmatched: 4. The chain couples TRBV7-3 to TRBJ2-2, with 8 bases lining up with TRBD1. Sequenced sample: PBMCs. The sequence derives from a man aged 35-49 years in good health and CMV-seronegative. The CDR3 DNA reads TGTGCCAGCAGCTTAGTCACAGGGGGAACCGGGGAGCTGTTTTTT. It is translated as CASSLVTGGTGELFF.